Each of the 15 T cell receptor beta chains below was sequenced from the same sample in a study of cytomegalovirus exposure and HLA in healthy donors. The PCR made use of 60 Vbeta and 13 Jbeta primers. Repertoires were generated with immunoSEQ multiplex PCR, while TCRdb's copy carries only in-frame clones and drops some. Of about 120,000 clones in the sample, about 80% were seen once. Sequencing input: PBMCs. These receptors came from a woman in her 40s in good health and CMV-seropositive.

The chain is built from TRBV30 and TRBJ2-3; 12 bases agree with TRBD2. J gave up 5 bases and V 4 bases, and 4 bases lay outside the gene matches. Germline values: CDR1 GTSNPN, CDR2 SVGIG (reference sequence). This CDR3 has 14 amino acids. The CDR3 DNA is TGTGCCTGGACTAGCGGGGGGGCTCGAGATACGCAGTATTTT. It encodes CAWTSGGARDTQYF. Together with reference TRBV30 and TRBJ2-3, the CDR3 gives the full variable domain: SQTIHQWPATLVQPVGSPLSLECTVEGTSNPNLYWYRQAAGRGLQLLFYSVGIGQISSEVPQNLSASRPQDRQFILSSKKLLLSDSGFYLCAWTSGGARDTQYFGPGTRLTVL.

This clone was observed once. The rearrangement joins TRBV5-6 to TRBJ1-6; tentative D call: TRBD1 (6 bases). The CDR3 contains 14 residues. Germline V gives CDR1 SGHDT, CDR2 YYEEEE. Trimming removed 2 bases at V and 7 bases at J, with 10 bases between. The DNA of the CDR3 is TGTGCCAGCAGCTTAGGGGGGGCCAATTCACCCCTCCACTTT. Amino acids: CASSLGGANSPLHF.

The chain uses TRBV6-4 and TRBJ1-2, with a possible D match to TRBD1 (5 bases). This CDR3 comprises 14 residues. Germline CDR1 MRHNA, CDR2 SNTAGT. Trimming removed 5 bases at V and 7 bases at J, with 17 bases between. The CDR3 coding sequence is TGTGCCAGCAGTCCAACAGTAGGGGTATCTGGCTACACCTTC. It yields the protein CASSPTVGVSGYTF.

V gene TRBV15 combines with J gene TRBJ1-5; 8 nucleotides agree with TRBD1. The CDR3 covers 17 residues. Germline V gene lookup returns CDR1 LNHNV and CDR2 YYDKDF (reference sequence). Trimming removed 1 base from V and 6 bases from J; junction bases left unmatched: 11. CDR3 coding DNA: TGTGCCACCAGCAGAGGAGGGACAGGCGCCGTGAGTCAGCCCCAGCATTTT. It encodes CATSRGGTGAVSQPQHF. Full variable domain (rest looked up from reference TRBV15 and TRBJ1-5): DAMVIQNPRYQVTQFGKPVTLSCSQTLNHNVMYWYQQKSSQAPKLLFHYYDKDFNNEADTPDNFQSRRPNTSFCFLDIRSPGLGDTAMYLCATSRGGTGAVSQPQHFGDGTRLSIL.

The chain recombines TRBV13 with TRBJ2-7; TRBD2 might be the D (6 bases). This CDR3 spans 15 amino acids. Germline V gives CDR1 PRHDT, CDR2 FYEKMQ (reference sequence). V was pared by 4 bases and J by 6 bases, with 19 bases between. The CDR3 nucleotides are TGTGCCAGCAGCTCGCCCACACGATCGGAGGGCGAGCAGTACTTC. Its translation: CASSSPTRSEGEQYF.

The rearrangement links TRBV7-7 to TRBJ2-1, with TRBD2 matching 8 bases. Trimming took 5 bases from V and 7 from J; bases not matched to a gene: 10. This CDR3 is built from 15 residues. Germline V gene lookup returns CDR1 SSHAT and CDR2 FNYEAQ (reference sequence). In DNA, the CDR3 is TGTGCCAGCAGCCTGGTCGGGGGGGCCGGAAATGAGCAGTTCTTC. It is translated as CASSLVGGAGNEQFF.

This chain uses TRBV5-1 with TRBJ1-3; D perhaps matches TRBD1 (5 bases). The CDR3 is 15 amino acids. Germline CDR1 is SGHRS and CDR2 is YFSETQ. Trimming removed 4 bases at V and 4 bases at J, with 15 bases between. The DNA for the CDR3 is TGCGCCAGCAGCCTCGCTGGGGGGTCGGGAAACACCATATATTTT. It encodes CASSLAGGSGNTIYF.

V and J are TRBV4-2 and TRBJ1-4; D gene ambiguous. Germline V gives CDR1 LGHNA, CDR2 YNFKEQ. CDR3 length equals 15 residues. The V end was cut by 2 bases, the J end by 5 bases, with 12 bases between. The CDR3: CASSQNEGENEKLFF. For the CDR3, the DNA is TGTGCCAGCAGCCAAAACGAGGGCGAGAATGAAAAACTGTTTTTT.

The chain carries TRBV7-9 and TRBJ2-2, with D possibly TRBD1 on 7 matching bases. This CDR3 region has 16 residues. Per germline, CDR1 SEHNR and CDR2 FQNEAQ (reference sequence). V was trimmed by 6 bases and J by 2 bases, leaving 16 bases between them. The CDR3 DNA reads as TGTGCCAGCAGTAACCAGGGGGGCGGCAACACCGGGGAGCTGTTTTTT. This sequence encodes CASSNQGGGNTGELFF.

This sequence joins TRBV30 and TRBJ2-5, with 7 bases matching TRBD2. The J segment lost 4 bases and the V segment lost 3 bases, leaving 5 bases of the junction unmatched. The germline gives CDR1 GTSNPN, CDR2 SVGIG (reference sequence). This CDR3 comprises 13 residues. CDR3 sequence: CAWSRREGETQYF. The CDR3 DNA sequence: TGTGCCTGGAGCCGCAGGGAGGGAGAGACCCAGTACTTC.

This rearrangement joins TRBV30 to TRBJ1-2; no reliable D call. V dropped 4 bases and J dropped 0 bases, with 9 bases sitting between them. CDR1 and CDR2 from the germline V gene are GTSNPN and SVGIG (reference sequence). This CDR3 has 13 amino acids. This CDR3 reads CAWKLEANYGYTF. As DNA, the CDR3 is TGTGCCTGGAAGCTTGAAGCTAACTATGGCTACACCTTC. Drawing the rest from reference TRBV30 and TRBJ1-2, the complete variable domain is SQTIHQWPATLVQPVGSPLSLECTVEGTSNPNLYWYRQAAGRGLQLLFYSVGIGQISSEVPQNLSASRPQDRQFILSSKKLLLSDSGFYLCAWKLEANYGYTFGSGTRLTVV.

This clone was picked up a small number of times. The gene calls are TRBV7-9 and TRBJ1-1; D not certain. Germline V gene data show CDR1 as SEHNR and CDR2 as FQNEAQ (reference sequence). V was trimmed by 4 bases and J by 0 bases, leaving 18 bases between them. This CDR3 has 17 amino acids. CDR3 sequence (DNA): TGTGCCAGCAGCTCTAGTCCCCTCATCCGGGTGAACACTGAAGCTTTCTTT. Protein: CASSSSPLIRVNTEAFF.

The table lists this clone with a few counts. This chain joins TRBV5-1 and TRBJ2-3; possible D gene TRBD2, 6 bases. Germline CDR1 and CDR2: SGHRS and YFSETQ. Trimming took 0 bases from V and 5 from J, leaving 13 bases between them. The CDR3 is 15 residues long. CDR3 bases: TGCGCCAGCAGCTTGGCCGCGGGGATGGGAGATACGCAGTATTTT. Encoded protein: CASSLAAGMGDTQYF.

This rearrangement joins TRBV30 to TRBJ2-1, with D unresolved. Trimming stripped 3 bases from V and 6 bases from J, with 6 bases between. Germline CDR1 is GTSNPN and CDR2 is SVGIG (reference sequence). CDR3 size: 11 residues. The CDR3 loop is CAWRRSNEQFF. The CDR3 DNA follows: TGTGCCTGGAGGAGATCCAATGAGCAGTTCTTC.

In this sample, this clone turned up once. V gene TRBV19 combines with J gene TRBJ2-3; 9 nucleotides align to TRBD1. Germline V gives CDR1 LNHDA, CDR2 SQIVND (reference sequence). This CDR3 has 14 residues. J lost 4 bases, V lost 5 bases, and 4 bases had no gene match. The CDR3 coding sequence is TGTGCCAGTAGTCCCCGGGACAGGGCAGATACGCAGTATTTT. Residues: CASSPRDRADTQYF.